This T cell receptor beta chain was identified during a study of CD8 T cells in Susac syndrome. Random hexamers primed reverse transcription of about 0.5 to 1 ug RNA. The TCR beta CDR3 was amplified by immunoSEQ multiplex PCR across 54 Vbeta, 13 Jbeta. TCRdb fed the immunoSEQ multiplex PCR reads into MiXCR, producing one record per CDR3 protein. The sample has fewer than 200,000 distinct CDR3 sequences, approximately 95% seen once. As for this clonotype: Its antigen is unidentified.

Controls were age- and sex-matched healthy donors. TEMRA cells were FACS-enriched, while CD8+ and CD4+ T cells were negatively isolated. Study conclusions and caveats: The study admitted that it had a relatively small number of individuals in its TCR sequencing and HLA analysis.

The sequenced material came from CD4+ T cells from PBMCs. The receptor comes from a human donor in good health.

CDR3 protein: CASSGTGSNQPQHF. In DNA, the CDR3 is TGTGCCAGCAGCGGTACAGGGAGCAATCAGCCCCAGCATTTT. V is TRBV3-1 and J is TRBJ1-5, with D possibly TRBD1 on 6 matching bases. V lost 5 bases, J lost 1 base, and 9 bases lay in between. Germline CDR1 and CDR2: LGHDT and YNNKEL (reference sequence). The CDR3 covers 14 residues.